The 12 T cell receptor beta chains below were found in one sample sequenced in a study of blood T cells in healthy people across ages. Alongside a J-beta primer mix, a sample-barcoded 5' primer served in a second PCR lasting 7 to 11 cycles. TCRdb processed the 5' RACE reads anew with MiXCR; each CDR3 protein has one entry. Of 1.8 million or so distinct CDR3 sequences in the sample, approximately 39% were seen once. The sequencing input was blood. These receptors came from a human donor in good health.

V and J are TRBV3-1 and TRBJ2-5; no firm D call. From germline, CDR1 is LGHDT and CDR2 YNNKEL (reference sequence). V lost 1 base and J 4 bases, leaving 13 bases between the germline ends. The CDR3 has 15 amino acids. The CDR3 DNA reads as TGTGCCAGCAGCCAAGCTCATGGAACGGGAGAGACCCAGTACTTC. Its protein is CASSQAHGTGETQYF.

CDR3 sequence (DNA): TGTGCCAGCGACGGACAACCCCGGGAGGGCTACACCTTC. Its protein product is CASDGQPREGYTF. V is TRBV7-2 and J is TRBJ1-2; D is perhaps TRBD1 (5 bases). CDR3 length: 13 amino acids. The germline V gene has CDR1 SGHTA and CDR2 FQGNSA. Trimming removed 8 bases from V and 8 bases from J, with 18 bases in between.

The V call is TRBV5-1, the J call TRBJ1-2, with no clear D. Trimming left V 4 bases short and J 3 bases short, with 19 bases between. Germline CDR1 reads SGHRS; CDR2 reads YFSETQ. CDR3 length: 16 residues. CDR3 sequence reads: CASSIRPDGAYYGYTF. The CDR3, as DNA: TGCGCCAGCAGCATACGACCGGACGGAGCCTACTATGGCTACACCTTC.

This clonotype was counted a single time. The junction does not match germline at one end; this may be a read error. The CDR3 nucleotides are TGTGCCAGCAGTTTCGAGAGGGGGGATATTCGGTACTTC. Translation: CASSFERGDIRYF. V usage is TRBV12-3 or TRBV12-4 and J usage is TRBJ2-4; perhaps D is TRBD1 or TRBD2 (6 bases each). The CDR3 is 13 amino acids.

The CDR3 DNA follows: TGTGCCAGCAGCTTAGGGGATGTTTACACTGAAGCTTTCTTT. This encodes CASSLGDVYTEAFF. The chain recombines TRBV7-2 with TRBJ1-1; D is uncertain. The length of the CDR3 is 14 residues. Trimming shortened V by 1 base and J by 3 bases, and 9 bases separated the two germline ends. Germline loops: CDR1 SGHTA, CDR2 FQGNSA.

This clonotype was seen repeatedly, ten times or more. V is TRBV12-3 or TRBV12-4 and J is TRBJ2-7; D remains unclear. The length of the CDR3 is 13 residues. V shed 2 bases and J shed 6 bases, with 11 bases lying between them. This chain's CDR3 is CASSLQMSTEQYF. CDR3 nucleotides: TGTGCCAGCAGTTTACAAATGAGTACCGAGCAGTACTTC.

This clonotype was found a few times. This chain connects TRBV7-9 to TRBJ2-1, with D uncertain. The V end was cut by 8 bases, the J end by 8 bases, with 19 bases between. This CDR3 has 14 residues. Germline loops: CDR1 SEHNR, CDR2 FQNEAQ (reference sequence). DNA for the CDR3: TGTGCCAGCTCTGGACCACCTTCTGCGGATGAGCAGTTCTTC. Translation gives CASSGPPSADEQFF.

Here the CDR3 DNA reads TGTGCCAGCAGCGTAGGGGGTGCGGGCCAAGAGACCCAGTACTTC. It codes for CASSVGGAGQETQYF. V gene TRBV9 combines with J gene TRBJ2-5, with D perhaps matching TRBD2 (5 bases). The CDR3 length is 15 residues. Germline V CDR1 and CDR2: SGDLS, YYNGEE. Trimming took 0 bases from V and 1 from J, leaving 10 bases between them.

V is TRBV10-3 and J is TRBJ2-1, with 12 bases that match TRBD1. V gave up 10 bases and J gave up 10 bases; unmatched junction bases: 5. Germline V gene sequence: CDR1 ENHRY, CDR2 SYGVKD. CDR3 size: 12 residues. The CDR3 is CATAGTGGEQFF. For the CDR3, the DNA is TGTGCCACAGCTGGGACAGGGGGCGAGCAGTTCTTC.

At least ten counts were recorded for this clonotype. The chain carries TRBV29-1 and TRBJ2-7; possibly TRBD1 or TRBD2 for D (5 bases each). The CDR3 runs 13 residues. The V gene lost 4 bases and the J gene lost 5 bases, with 15 bases spanning the gap. In germline, CDR1 is SQVTM, CDR2 ANQGSEA. CDR3 sequence reads: CSVASGPLNEQYF. Written as DNA, the CDR3 is TGCAGCGTTGCCTCGGGGCCTCTCAACGAGCAGTACTTC.

This clonotype has more than one count but fewer than ten. The gene calls are TRBV5-8 and TRBJ1-2, with D possibly matching TRBD1 (5 bases). The CDR3 totals 15 residues. V dropped 0 bases and J dropped 10 bases, with 19 bases sitting between them. Looked up from germline, CDR1 is SGHTS and CDR2 is YDEGEE. This CDR3 reads CASSLEDSVKGSYTF. CDR3 in DNA: TGTGCCAGCAGCTTGGAAGACAGCGTTAAGGGTTCCTACACCTTC.

The sample holds many counts of this clonotype. The chain is built from TRBV29-1 and TRBJ2-5, with 10 bases fitting TRBD1. Germline CDR1 reads SQVTM; CDR2 reads ANQGSEA. CDR3 length: 14 residues. Trimming took 2 bases from V and 5 from J; bases not matched to a gene: 5. The CDR3 protein is CSVERQGARETQYF. In DNA form, the CDR3 reads TGCAGCGTTGAACGACAGGGGGCCAGGGAGACCCAGTACTTC. Full variable domain (remainder filled in from reference TRBV29-1 and TRBJ2-5): SAVISQKPSRDICQRGTSLTIQCQVDSQVTMMFWYRQQPGQSLTLIATANQGSEATYESGFVIDKFPISRPNLTFSTLTVSNMSPEDSSIYLCSVERQGARETQYFGPGTRLLVL.